The 21 T cell receptor beta chains in this list originate from one sample, sequenced in a study of somatic mutations in cytotoxic T cells in rheumatoid arthritis. Measured with immunoSEQ multiplex PCR; TCRdb has only the in-frame clones, and not every one. The sample records roughly 20,000 clones, around four fifths being singletons. Sequenced input: CD8+ T cells sorted from blood. These receptor sequences come from an adult with rheumatoid arthritis.

In regard to this clone: The same CDR3 is also encoded by other DNA sequences in this sample. The gene calls are TRBV7-2 and TRBJ1-4; 9 bases line up with TRBD1. Per germline, CDR1 SGHTA and CDR2 FQGNSA. The CDR3 is made up of 14 amino acids. Trimming removed 6 bases from V and 8 bases from J; junction bases left unmatched: 7. The CDR3 reads CASSSTGGWEKLFF. The CDR3 DNA reads as TGTGCCAGCAGTTCGACAGGGGGGTGGGAAAAACTGTTTTTT.

This clone appeared a single time. The junction departs from germline at one end; a sequencing error may be responsible. The genes are TRBV15 and TRBJ1-1; weak D call: TRBD1 (5 bases). CDR3 length: 12 amino acids. CDR1 and CDR2 (germline): LNHNV, YYDKDF (reference sequence). DNA of the CDR3: TGTGCCACCTCGTATCAGGGCTCTGAAACTTTCTTT. It is translated as CATSYQGSETFF.

The V call is TRBV19, the J call TRBJ2-2; TRBD2 aligns across 7 bases. Germline lookup yields CDR1 LNHDA and CDR2 SQIVND (reference sequence). Trimming at V came to 7 bases and at J to 6 bases, leaving 11 bases not matched to a gene. This CDR3 contains 15 residues. The DNA for the CDR3 is TGTGCCAGTACAGTCCGGCGGGAGAAGGCCGGGGAGCTGTTTTTT. Translating gives CASTVRREKAGELFF.

V and J are TRBV7-8 and TRBJ2-3; unclear D gene. The V end lost 0 bases, the J end lost 5 bases, and 3 bases lay between the germline ends. The CDR3 length is 12 residues. Germline CDR1 reads SGHVS; CDR2 reads FQNEAQ. CDR3 region: CASSLARDTQYF. Written as DNA, the CDR3 is TGTGCCAGCAGCTTAGCACGAGATACGCAGTATTTT. The variable domain in full, with the rest retrieved from reference TRBV7-8 and TRBJ2-3, is GAGVSQSPRYKVAKRGQDVALRCDPISGHVSLFWYQQALGQGPEFLTYFQNEAQLDKSGLPSDRFFAERPEGSVSTLKIQRTQQEDSAVYLCASSLARDTQYFGPGTRLTVL.

The CDR3 DNA sequence: TGTGCCAGCAGCTTGGAGGGGGCAGTTACTGAAGCTTTCTTT. Amino acid sequence: CASSLEGAVTEAFF. The genes are TRBV5-4 and TRBJ1-1; 7 bases line up with TRBD1. Looked up from germline, CDR1 is SGHNT and CDR2 is YYREEE (reference sequence). Trimming removed 0 bases from V and 5 bases from J; junction bases left unmatched: 4. The CDR3 loop spans 14 amino acids. Full variable domain (rest looked up from reference TRBV5-4 and TRBJ1-1): ETGVTQSPTHLIKTRGQQVTLRCSSQSGHNTVSWYQQALGQGPQFIFQYYREEENGRGNFPPRFSGLQFPNYSSELNVNALELDDSALYLCASSLEGAVTEAFFGQGTRLTVV.

V and J are TRBV7-9 and TRBJ2-3, with 12 positions matching TRBD1. Trimming took 4 bases from V and 6 from J; bases not matched to a gene: 5. Germline V gives CDR1 SEHNR, CDR2 FQNEAQ (reference sequence). The CDR3 is made up of 15 amino acids. The CDR3: CASSSSGQGADTQYF. CDR3 DNA sequence: TGTGCCAGCAGCTCGTCGGGACAGGGGGCCGATACGCAGTATTTT. The whole variable domain, remainder taken from reference TRBV7-9 and TRBJ2-3, is DTGVSQNPRHKITKRGQNVTFRCDPISEHNRLYWYRQTLGQGPEFLTYFQNEAQLEKSRLLSDRFSAERPKGSFSTLEIQRTEQGDSAMYLCASSSSGQGADTQYFGPGTRLTVL.

The chain couples TRBV6-5 to TRBJ2-7; 8 bases fit TRBD2. Germline-derived CDR1 and CDR2 are MNHEY and SVGAGI. The CDR3 runs 13 residues. Losses at the gene ends were 6 bases for V and 5 bases for J; bases not matched to a gene: 6. The CDR3 nucleotides are TGTGCCAGCAGAGAAAGCGGGAGAAACGAGCAGTACTTC. It is translated as CASRESGRNEQYF.

CDR3 in amino acids: CASSLAQYEQFF. The CDR3 coding sequence is TGTGCCAGCAGCTTAGCTCAGTATGAGCAGTTCTTC. The chain employs TRBV7-2 and TRBJ2-1; D is uncertain. The ends were cut back, 0 bases at V and 8 bases at J, with 5 bases in the middle. Germline lookup yields CDR1 SGHTA and CDR2 FQGNSA. The CDR3 has 12 amino acids.

The V gene is TRBV19, the J gene TRBJ1-5, with D perhaps matching TRBD1 (5 bases). Per the germline V gene, CDR1 is LNHDA and CDR2 is SQIVND (reference sequence). The V end was cut by 1 base, the J end by 0 bases, with 7 bases between. The CDR3 totals 15 residues. The CDR3 reads CASSIARGSNQPQHF. CDR3 nucleotide sequence: TGTGCCAGTAGTATAGCGAGGGGTAGCAATCAGCCCCAGCATTTT.

The chain combines TRBV27 with TRBJ1-5; D is uncertain. The CDR3 has 16 residues. V dropped 0 bases and J dropped 2 bases, with 11 bases sitting between them. From germline, CDR1 is MNHEY and CDR2 SMNVEV (reference sequence). The CDR3: CASSLSAVRGNQPQHF. DNA of the CDR3: TGTGCCAGCAGTTTATCGGCAGTCCGGGGCAATCAGCCCCAGCATTTT.

This chain connects TRBV6-6 to TRBJ1-2, with D perhaps matching TRBD1 (5 bases). CDR3 size: 15 residues. V was clipped by 2 bases and J by 1 base, with 11 bases between them. CDR1 and CDR2 from the germline V gene are MNHNY and SVGAGI (reference sequence). The CDR3 coding sequence is TGTGCCAGCAGTTACCTGGACAACCTTAACTATGGCTACACCTTC. Protein product: CASSYLDNLNYGYTF.

The chain carries TRBV9 and TRBJ1-5; D not resolved. CDR1 and CDR2 (germline): SGDLS, YYNGEE. This CDR3 spans 8 amino acids. The germline V and J ends were trimmed by 9 bases and 8 bases, with 3 bases remaining between them. As DNA, the CDR3 is TGTGCCACCGAGCCCCAGCATTTT. Amino acid sequence: CATEPQHF.

The chain couples TRBV7-9 to TRBJ2-2; 8 positions agree with TRBD1. From germline, CDR1 is SEHNR and CDR2 FQNEAQ (reference sequence). The CDR3 consists of 15 residues. V trimming: 5 bases; J trimming: 4 bases; junction bases outside the gene matches: 6. The CDR3 DNA reads TGTGCCAGCAGCCGTACGGGACAGGTCACCGGGGAGCTGTTTTTT. Protein sequence: CASSRTGQVTGELFF.

The chain couples TRBV19 to TRBJ1-5; D is undetermined. Trimming took 7 bases from V and 6 from J, leaving 13 bases between them. Germline CDR1 reads LNHDA; CDR2 reads SQIVND (reference sequence). The CDR3 is made up of 13 amino acids. CDR3 sequence reads: CASTPTGVQPQHF. DNA for the CDR3: TGTGCCAGTACCCCAACCGGGGTTCAGCCCCAGCATTTT.

The chain is built from TRBV7-8 and TRBJ2-2; D might be TRBD2 (6 bases). This CDR3 region has 16 residues. V was pared by 3 bases and J by 5 bases, with 16 bases between. Germline values: CDR1 SGHVS, CDR2 FQNEAQ. As DNA, the CDR3 is TGTGCCAGCAGCTTTGAGCTAGCGTGGGGGACCGGGGAGCTGTTTTTT. It specifies CASSFELAWGTGELFF.

This chain joins TRBV11-3 and TRBJ2-7, with 10 positions matching TRBD2. The germline CDR1 and CDR2 sequences are SGHNT and YENEEA. The CDR3 has 17 residues. V lost 2 bases and J lost 8; bases outside the gene matches: 15. The CDR3 sequence is CASSLKAFGRTSGKQYF. CDR3 nucleotides: TGTGCCAGCAGCTTAAAGGCCTTCGGGAGGACTAGCGGAAAGCAGTACTTC.

J is TRBJ1-4 and V is TRBV10-3; 9 nucleotides match TRBD1. V lost 10 bases and J lost 6; bases outside the gene matches: 6. The CDR3 contains 13 residues. The germline V gene encodes CDR1 ENHRY and CDR2 SYGVKD. The CDR3 protein is CATDRQGDEKLFF. CDR3 in DNA: TGTGCCACCGATAGACAGGGGGATGAAAAACTGTTTTTT.

The genes are TRBV28 and TRBJ2-1; the D gene is possibly TRBD1 (7 bases). Germline V gene data show CDR1 as MDHEN and CDR2 as SYDVKM. Trimming shortened V by 10 bases and J by 8 bases, and 33 bases separated the two germline ends. The CDR3 covers 18 residues. The CDR3 reads CATRRGFKGDRGVDEQFF. DNA of the CDR3: TGTGCCACTCGGAGGGGCTTCAAAGGGGACAGAGGGGTCGATGAGCAGTTCTTC. Looking up the rest from reference TRBV28 and TRBJ2-1 gives the full variable domain: DVKVTQSSRYLVKRTGEKVFLECVQDMDHENMFWYRQDPGLGLRLIYFSYDVKMKEKGDIPEGYSVSREKKERFSLILESASTNQTSMYLCATRRGFKGDRGVDEQFFGPGTRLTVL.

V usage is TRBV7-2 and J usage is TRBJ1-2; 9 bases are a match to TRBD1. Per the germline V gene, CDR1 is SGHTA and CDR2 is FQGNSA. After removal of 5 bases from V and 7 bases from J, the junction contained 14 bases not matched to a gene. This CDR3 has 16 residues. CDR3 protein: CASSPTTGTGYGGYTF. DNA of the CDR3: TGTGCCAGCAGCCCTACAACCGGGACAGGGTACGGTGGCTACACCTTC.

The V and J genes are TRBV15 and TRBJ1-1, with D unresolved. From germline, CDR1 is LNHNV and CDR2 YYDKDF (reference sequence). There are 15 residues in the CDR3. Trimming took 0 bases from V and 1 from J, leaving 9 bases between them. The CDR3, as DNA: TGTGCCACCAGCAGAGATTTGTGGGAGAACACTGAAGCTTTCTTT. It codes for CATSRDLWENTEAFF.

For the CDR3, the DNA is TGCGCCAGCAGTCCGGGAGGGTTCGACATTCAGTACTTC. The encoded protein is CASSPGGFDIQYF. V usage is TRBV10-2 and J usage is TRBJ2-4; 8 positions match TRBD2. Germline loops: CDR1 WSHSY, CDR2 SAAADI. The CDR3 totals 13 residues. Trimming at V came to 5 bases and at J to 8 bases, leaving 5 bases not matched to a gene.